This entry describes one T cell receptor (beta chain). This clonotype has more than one count but fewer than ten. It has no known antigen specificity. No much larger clone is present one base from it, and per-base qualities are unavailable. The sample is drawn from a study of CD8 T cells in Susac syndrome (dated by TCRdb to between 2018 and 2020). For context, the study as a whole: Of the Susac syndrome patients who were sequenced, roughly eight were in clinical remission while 5 or 6 had clinically active disease. At blood withdrawal, Susac syndrome patients were either therapy-naive, taking corticosteroids (in some cases with IVIg as well), or taking IVIg alone. The study used repertoire sequencing to test whether antigen drove CD8+ T cell activation and differentiation in Susac syndrome. CD8+ T cell repertoire clonality was compared between 12 healthy donors, roughly 14 Susac syndrome patients and around 16 multiple sclerosis patients. Results and caveats for the whole study, not just this receptor: Approximately 17 Susac-specific public clones were identified in the total CD8+ repertoire, and roughly five Susac-specific public clones were identified in the CD8+ TEMRA repertoire. The number of individuals in the TCR sequencing and HLA analysis was acknowledged as relatively small. Clonal expansion was seen in Susac syndrome CD8+ repertoires, peaking in CD8+ TEMRA cells and being greater in clinically active patients than in remitting ones.

RNA was extracted with the RNeasy kit and 0.5 to 1 ug was reverse transcribed using random hexamers. TCR beta CDR3 regions were amplified with the immunoSEQ multiplex PCR assay covering 54 Vbeta and 13 Jbeta segments. PCR amplification bias was corrected by using a synthetic template baseline for primer optimization and computational correction. Per the source publication's procedure: Reads were annotated to V, D and J genes per IMGT and analyzed with immunoSEQ Analyzer, keeping only productive sequences. To calculate clonality, Shannon entropy was normalized by log2 of the number of productive unique sequences and then subtracted from one. Public and private clones were assessed among the 100 most prevalent clones of each patient and control. Clones were defined as Susac-specific if absent from the healthy and MS cohorts, from under 1,200 published viral clones and from other ImmuneACCESS disease sequences. Through fastp at Q25 and MiXCR, TCRdb rebuilt clones from the public reads, retaining in-frame beta chains. All rows with the same CDR3 protein become a single entry with the most common DNA and genes. TCRdb's processing, not the study's, gives the V and J calls here. The sample profile shows tens of thousands of distinct CDR3 sequences; 95% of them were found once. Jointly, the top ten make up more than 0.45% of the sample.

Peripheral blood CD8+ and CD4+ T cells from healthy donors, Susac syndrome patients and multiple sclerosis patients were profiled by high-throughput TCR beta sequencing. The Susac syndrome patients fulfilled recently defined diagnostic criteria for definite or probable disease. Bulk CD8+ and CD4+ T cells were purified by magnetic negative isolation, whereas CD8+ TEMRA cells were enriched by FACS. Blood was drawn into EDTA tubes, processed within 24 hours, and PBMCs were isolated by density gradient centrifugation. PBMCs destined for TCR sequencing were cryopreserved in liquid nitrogen and later thawed in a 37 °C water bath. Purity of sorted or isolated CD4+, CD8+ and CD8+ TEMRA cells was at least 90%. Sequenced input: CD8+ T cells from PBMCs. The TCR comes from a human donor with Susac syndrome.

The nucleotide sequence reads as follows: TGTGCCAGCAGTTATCCCTATGGCTACACCTTC. Translated, this gives CASSYPYGYTF. The chain couples TRBV6-2 or TRBV6-3 to TRBJ1-2; the D gene is not confidently resolved. Inclusive of the bounding cysteine and phenylalanine, the CDR3 is 11 residues long. Only CDR3 DNA remains: 33 bases, in frame from the first base. Trimming removed 3 bases from V and 4 bases from J, leaving 3 bases between the germline ends. The germline V gene yields MNHEY for CDR1 and SVGEGT for CDR2.